This TCR beta chain came from a study of Ad26.COV2.S vaccination and SARS-CoV-2 variants. About the research overall: Participant was drawn from the COV1001 Ad26.COV2.S trial arm. Study observations and caveats: Reports say spike-specific CD8+ and CD4+ T cell responses covered substantial breadth after vaccination.

This sample's treatment: about 20 received Ad26.COV2.S at low or high dose, single or two shots; about 5 received placebo; per-sample allocation not given. Vaccine and placebo recipients were sampled on day 63 after the first injection. Participants' vaccine, an Ad26 vector, delivered Wuhan-strain SARS-CoV-2 spike. The CDR3 is made up of 15 amino acids. The germline CDR1 and CDR2 sequences are KGHSH and LQKENI. The trim removed 1 base at V and 5 bases at J, leaving 4 bases unmatched. As to this clone: The antigen is unknown.

Only in-frame clones appear in the TCRdb table, and some are missing; sequencing was by immunoSEQ multiplex PCR. The repertoire includes 300,000 to 400,000 clones, 87% of them detected once, and 3.4% sits in the top ten. This chain connects TRBV18 to TRBJ1-1; 10 bases match TRBD1. The receptor was derived from a person between 18 and 60 years old who received the Ad26.COV2.S COVID-19 vaccine or a placebo. The sample here was peripheral blood, taken in a trial of Ad26.COV2.S vaccine versus placebo. Here the CDR3 reads CASSPQGQGRTEAFF. CDR3 sequence (DNA): TGTGCCAGCTCACCACAGGGACAGGGGAGGACTGAAGCTTTCTTT. Full variable domain (outside the CDR3, taken from reference TRBV18 and TRBJ1-1): NAGVMQNPRHLVRRRGQEARLRCSPMKGHSHVYWYRQLPEEGLKFMVYLQKENIIDESGMPKERFSAEFPKEGPSILRIQQVVRGDSAAYFCASSPQGQGRTEAFFGQGTRLTVV.